This T cell receptor beta chain appears in the sequencing data of a study of T-cell reconstitution after alpha-beta-depleted transplantation in children. Unique molecular identifiers were used in preparing the TCRbeta library. TCRdb recomputed calls from the PCR reads with MiXCR, one row per CDR3 protein. Among hundreds of thousands of distinct CDR3 sequences, 16% were seen once, and the ten largest hold 1.1%. V lost 4 bases to trimming and J lost 5 bases; unmatched junction nucleotides: 5. Germline-derived CDR1 and CDR2 are MNHEY and SVGAGI. This CDR3 spans 15 amino acids. This clonotype was sampled from a human donor who donated a stem cell graft to a child with acute myeloid leukemia. Specimen: PBMCs from the stem cell graft donor, collected from the stem cell graft. This chain links TRBV6-5 with TRBJ2-3; 11 bases fit TRBD1. The CDR3, as DNA: TGTGCCAGCAGTTCGGGGACAGGGGGGGGAGATACGCAGTATTTT. This codes for CASSSGTGGGDTQYF.